A selection of T cell receptor beta chains follows, all from one sample in a study of OX40 agonist ivuxolimab in advanced cancers. Assay used: immunoSEQ multiplex PCR; TCRdb lists only in-frame clones, some missing. The profile covers fewer than 30,000 clones, with 76% appearing a single time and roughly 13% taken by the ten largest. The starting material was CD4+ or CD8+ T cells sorted from blood, obtained in a trial of the OX40 agonist ivuxolimab. These receptor sequences come from an adult with an advanced solid tumor such as melanoma, head and neck, liver or kidney cancer. The CDR3 runs from the conserved cysteine through the conserved F or W. A D gene is named only where the DNA matches it firmly. A row's size may be missing; if present it is once, few, many or a size class.

clone size	D gene	V gene	J gene	CDR3 protein	CDR3 DNA
few	NA	TRBV5-6	TRBJ1-1	CASSLGGFETFF	TGTGCCAGCAGCTTGGGAGGGTTTGAGACTTTCTTT
NA	NA	TRBV7-3	TRBJ1-3	CASSLFSGNTIYF	TGTGCCAGCAGCTTATTCTCGGGAAACACCATATATTTT
medium-sized	NA	TRBV10-1	TRBJ2-5	CASSEWGDSKDQETQYF	TGCGCCAGCAGTGAGTGGGGGGACTCCAAGGACCAAGAGACCCAGTACTTC
few	NA	TRBV7-2	TRBJ1-4	CASSLAMEGEKLFF	TGTGCCAGCAGCTTAGCGATGGAGGGTGAAAAACTGTTTTTT
NA	NA	TRBV19	TRBJ2-3	CASSIGGLTDTQYF	TGTGCCAGTAGTATCGGGGGCCTCACAGATACGCAGTATTTT
NA	NA	TRBV2	TRBJ2-1	CASSVSGNEQFF	TGTGCCAGCAGTGTTTCCGGGAATGAGCAGTTCTTC
NA	NA	TRBV4-3	TRBJ1-1	CASSQEWRSNTEAFF	TGCGCCAGCAGCCAAGAATGGCGTTCGAACACTGAAGCTTTCTTT
NA	TRBD1	TRBV7-9	TRBJ2-1	CASSLAGTVSEQFF	TGTGCCAGCAGCTTAGCGGGGACAGTAAGTGAGCAGTTCTTC
NA	TRBD1	TRBV15	TRBJ2-3	CATSRWTGQRTDTQYF	TGTGCCACCAGCAGGTGGACGGGACAGCGCACAGATACGCAGTATTTT
few	NA	TRBV2	TRBJ1-2	CASQQGGNYGYTF	TGTGCCAGTCAACAGGGTGGTAACTATGGCTACACCTTC
NA	TRBD1	TRBV6-5	TRBJ1-5	CASSPGQGWQPQHF	TGTGCCAGCAGTCCGGGACAGGGTTGGCAGCCCCAGCATTTT
NA	TRBD2	TRBV30	TRBJ2-3	CAWSVMGSGGARGTQYF	TGTGCCTGGAGTGTAATGGGCAGCGGGGGGGCTCGGGGTACGCAGTATTTT
NA	TRBD1	TRBV9	TRBJ2-5	CASSWGTEQETQYF	TGTGCCAGCAGCTGGGGGACAGAGCAAGAGACCCAGTACTTC
NA	NA	TRBV4-3	TRBJ1-1	CASSRDYGYTEAFF	TGCGCCAGCAGCCGAGATTATGGATACACTGAAGCTTTCTTT
few	NA	TRBV5-1	TRBJ2-1	CASSFDPGVRSKSNEQFF	TGCGCCAGCAGCTTCGACCCCGGGGTACGATCGAAGAGCAATGAGCAGTTCTTC
NA	TRBD2	TRBV15	TRBJ2-5	CATSGALKLAGKGETQYF	TGTGCCACCAGCGGAGCGTTAAAACTAGCGGGGAAGGGGGAGACCCAGTACTTC
NA	TRBD1	TRBV5-1	TRBJ1-5	CASSLGGTGQPQHF	TGCGCCAGCAGCTTGGGGGGGACAGGGCAGCCCCAGCATTTT
once	TRBD1	TRBV6-1	TRBJ2-2	CASSVSPGQGDTGELFF	TGTGCCAGCAGTGTATCACCGGGACAGGGAGACACCGGGGAGCTGTTTTTT
NA	NA	TRBV2	TRBJ1-1	CASAIQGNTEAFF	TGTGCCAGTGCTATCCAGGGAAACACTGAAGCTTTCTTT
NA	TRBD1	TRBV5-6	TRBJ2-7	CASSPGQDEQYF	TGTGCCAGCAGCCCCGGACAGGACGAGCAGTACTTC
NA	NA	TRBV6-9	TRBJ2-2	CASSPGYWANTGELFF	TGTGCCAGCAGCCCAGGGTATTGGGCGAACACCGGGGAGCTGTTTTTT
NA	NA	TRBV9	TRBJ1-2	CASSVDGYYGYTF	TGTGCCAGCAGCGTAGACGGATACTATGGCTACACCTTC
NA	TRBD2	TRBV27	TRBJ2-3	CASSLSPPGGPWADTQYF	TGTGCCAGCAGTTTAAGCCCCCCGGGGGGGCCCTGGGCAGATACGCAGTATTTT
NA	NA	TRBV7-8	TRBJ2-2	CASSLARGELFF	TGTGCCAGCAGCTTAGCGCGGGGGGAGCTGTTTTTT
NA	NA	TRBV6-1	TRBJ1-1	CASSSPRGSEAFF	TGTGCCAGCAGTTCCCCTCGGGGGTCTGAAGCTTTCTTT
NA	TRBD1	TRBV27	TRBJ2-5	CASSRLGQSETQYF	TGTGCCAGCAGTCGACTGGGACAGTCAGAGACCCAGTACTTC
NA	NA	TRBV30	TRBJ2-1	CAWRGYNEQFF	TGTGCCTGGAGGGGTTACAATGAGCAGTTCTTC
NA	NA	TRBV13	TRBJ2-3	CASSLNPGAWGTQYF	TGTGCCAGCAGCTTAAATCCAGGGGCCTGGGGTACGCAGTATTTT
few	NA	TRBV29-1	TRBJ2-7	CSVEETGWYEQYF	TGCAGCGTTGAAGAGACAGGCTGGTACGAGCAGTACTTC
once	TRBD1	TRBV5-4	TRBJ1-2	CASSARTGVGGYGYTF	TGTGCCAGCAGCGCACGAACAGGGGTCGGTGGCTATGGCTACACCTTC
NA	NA	TRBV2	TRBJ1-6	CASSGDRLSSYNSPLHF	TGTGCCAGCAGTGGGGACCGCCTCAGCTCCTATAATTCACCCCTCCACTTT
NA	NA	TRBV28	TRBJ2-7	CASSLFFQGLGSGSYEQYF	TGTGCCAGCAGTTTATTTTTCCAGGGTTTAGGATCGGGATCCTACGAGCAGTACTTC
NA	NA	TRBV7-2	TRBJ1-3	CASSPPRGTAGNTIYF	TGTGCCAGCAGCCCCCCGCGTGGGACCGCCGGAAACACCATATATTTT
NA	NA	TRBV18	TRBJ2-2	CASSENTGELFF	TGTGCCAGCTCCGAGAACACCGGGGAGCTGTTTTTT
NA	NA	TRBV5-1	TRBJ1-3	CASSLDGPGASGNTIYF	TGCGCCAGCAGCTTAGATGGTCCGGGGGCCTCTGGAAACACCATATATTTT
NA	NA	TRBV19	TRBJ1-3	CATHPPDFSGNTIYF	TGTGCCACCCACCCCCCCGACTTCTCTGGAAACACCATATATTTT
NA	NA	TRBV21-1	TRBJ2-7	CASPRRRQLSYEQYF	TGTGCCAGCCCTCGGAGGCGACAGCTCTCCTACGAGCAGTACTTC
NA	TRBD1	TRBV10-3	TRBJ1-1	CAISELGRGYSVTEAFF	TGTGCCATCAGTGAGTTGGGCAGGGGGTATTCAGTCACTGAAGCTTTCTTT
NA	TRBD1	TRBV9	TRBJ2-1	CASSVQLGGQGDEQFF	TGTGCCAGCAGCGTCCAACTTGGGGGACAGGGGGATGAGCAGTTCTTC
NA	NA	TRBV19	TRBJ2-3	CASSKGHRDTQYF	TGTGCCAGTAGTAAGGGACACCGGGATACGCAGTATTTT
NA	NA	TRBV7-9	TRBJ2-7	CASSFNTAYEQYF	TGTGCCAGCAGCTTTAACACAGCTTACGAGCAGTACTTC
NA	TRBD2	TRBV4-2	TRBJ2-1	CASSPTSGYNEQFF	TGTGCCAGCAGCCCGACTAGCGGTTACAATGAGCAGTTCTTC
NA	NA	TRBV7-3	TRBJ2-6	CASSVYSSGANVLTF	TGTGCCAGCAGCGTTTACAGCTCTGGGGCCAACGTCCTGACTTTC
NA	NA	TRBV5-1	TRBJ2-3	CASSLKAGQSTDTQYF	TGCGCCAGCAGCTTGAAAGCGGGACAAAGCACAGATACGCAGTATTTT
NA	NA	TRBV7-9	TRBJ1-1	CASSPGMNTEAFF	TGTGCCAGCAGCCCAGGTATGAACACTGAAGCTTTCTTT
NA	TRBD1	TRBV19	TRBJ2-5	CASSTRQGGWQETQYF	TGTGCCAGTAGTACAAGACAGGGTGGTTGGCAAGAGACCCAGTACTTC
NA	NA	TRBV10-3	TRBJ1-1	CAIRATGMNTEAFF	TGTGCCATCAGGGCGACAGGTATGAACACTGAAGCTTTCTTT
NA	NA	TRBV21-1	TRBJ1-1	CASSKRQRGNTEAFF	TGTGCCAGCAGCAAGAGGCAACGGGGGAACACTGAAGCTTTCTTT
NA	NA	TRBV11-2	TRBJ2-2	CASSFVRVGASGELFF	TGTGCCAGCAGCTTCGTCAGGGTAGGGGCTTCCGGGGAGCTGTTTTTT
NA	TRBD1	TRBV7-9	TRBJ1-5	CASSSSDRVNQPQHF	TGTGCCAGCAGCTCTTCCGACAGGGTCAATCAGCCCCAGCATTTT
NA	NA	TRBV9	TRBJ1-2	CASSVDGGGYGYTF	TGTGCCAGCAGCGTAGACGGGGGTGGATATGGCTACACCTTC
NA	NA	TRBV5-6	TRBJ2-7	CASSLKARALLEQYF	TGTGCCAGCAGCTTGAAGGCCCGAGCCCTCTTGGAGCAGTACTTC
few	NA	TRBV5-1	TRBJ1-3	CASSLGGHNSGNTIYF	TGCGCCAGCAGCTTGGGGGGACATAACTCTGGAAACACCATATATTTT
NA	NA	TRBV12-2	TRBJ1-3	CASRSDSRNTIYF	TGTGCAAGTCGCTCAGACAGCCGAAACACCATATATTTT
NA	NA	TRBV7-2	TRBJ2-6	CASSLGGLSSGANVLTF	TGTGCCAGCAGCTTAGGCGGGCTCAGCTCTGGGGCCAACGTCCTGACTTTC
NA	TRBD2	TRBV6-6	TRBJ2-2	CASRTSGLDAGELFF	TGTGCCAGCAGAACTAGCGGGCTCGATGCCGGGGAGCTGTTTTTT
once	NA	TRBV29-1	TRBJ1-5	CSVVMGSDQPQHF	TGCAGCGTTGTGATGGGGTCGGATCAGCCCCAGCATTTT
NA	TRBD1	TRBV2	TRBJ2-1	CASREQGAPFF	TGTGCCAGCAGAGAACAGGGGGCACCGTTCTTC